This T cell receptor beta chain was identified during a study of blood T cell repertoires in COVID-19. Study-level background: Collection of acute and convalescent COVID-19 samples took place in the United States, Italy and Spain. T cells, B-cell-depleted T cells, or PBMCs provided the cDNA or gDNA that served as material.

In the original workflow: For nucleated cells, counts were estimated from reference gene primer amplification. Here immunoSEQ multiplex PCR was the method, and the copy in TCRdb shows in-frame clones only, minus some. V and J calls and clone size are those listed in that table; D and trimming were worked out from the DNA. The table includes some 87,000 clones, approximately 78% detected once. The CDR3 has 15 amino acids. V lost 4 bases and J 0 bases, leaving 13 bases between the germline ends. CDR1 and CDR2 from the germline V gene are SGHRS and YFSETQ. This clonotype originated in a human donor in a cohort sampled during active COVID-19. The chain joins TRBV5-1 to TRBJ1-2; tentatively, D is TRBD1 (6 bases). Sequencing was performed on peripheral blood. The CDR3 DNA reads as TGCGCCAGCAGCGAACAGGGTCAAGCTAACTATGGCTACACCTTC. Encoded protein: CASSEQGQANYGYTF.